This T cell receptor (beta chain) originates from a study of blood T cells in healthy people across ages. A second PCR of roughly 7 to 11 cycles used a sample-barcoded 5' primer and a J-beta primer mix. TCRdb re-called the 5' RACE reads through MiXCR, storing one row per CDR3 protein. Of 500,000 to 650,000 distinct CDR3 sequences in the sample, approximately 26% were seen once. In germline, CDR1 is DFQATT, CDR2 SNEGSKA (reference sequence). Deletions cut 6 bases from V and 3 bases from J, with 6 bases between. This CDR3 region has 11 residues. The sample was also reused in another study, on T cells of mothers and their children.

The TCR originated in a boy younger than 10 in good health. Specimen: blood. The chain recombines TRBV20-1 with TRBJ1-5; D is unclear. The CDR3 loop reads CSAGNNQPQHF. CDR3 in DNA: TGCAGTGCAGGCAACAATCAGCCCCAGCATTTT.